This T cell receptor (beta chain) was recovered during a study of radiotherapy plus CTLA-4 blockade in lung cancer. Across the whole study: Patients showed objective responses in 15% to 20% of cases, and disease control was achieved by about 30%. Regarding the study as a whole: Clones derived from tumor TCRs expanded in blood after radiotherapy plus ipilimumab.

The CDR3 has 12 residues. Trimming removed 7 bases at V and 1 base at J, with 8 bases between. Germline V gene sequence: CDR1 SGHRS, CDR2 YFSETQ. This clone has only one observation. Its cognate antigen is unknown. Lung cancer patients with chemo-refractory metastatic non-small-cell disease were given focal radiation plus CTLA-4 blockade with ipilimumab. Some clones are missing from TCRdb's copy, which holds only in-frame ones; the method was immunoSEQ multiplex PCR. The sample lists 35,000 to 50,000 clones; 60% to 70% were seen once. The sequence was obtained from a human donor with non-small cell lung cancer who had a partial response to radiotherapy plus ipilimumab. The V call is TRBV5-1, the J call TRBJ2-5; no firm D call. The sample consisted of peripheral blood, taken from a patient treated with radiotherapy plus ipilimumab. CDR3 coding DNA: TGCGCCAGCGGCAAAAGCCAAGAGACCCAGTACTTC. This translates into CASGKSQETQYF. Full variable domain (remainder filled in from reference TRBV5-1 and TRBJ2-5): KAGVTQTPRYLIKTRGQQVTLSCSPISGHRSVSWYQQTPGQGLQFLFEYFSETQRNKGNFPGRFSGRQFSNSRSEMNVSTLELGDSALYLCASGKSQETQYFGPGTRLLVL.